The 12 T cell receptor beta chains below were found in one sample sequenced in a study of CD8 T cells in ankylosing spondylitis. TCRdb passed the 5' RACE reads through MiXCR, listing each CDR3 protein once. The table records approximately 42,000 distinct CDR3 sequences, under 4.5% of them present only once. Sequencing was performed on blood, either unsorted or a sorted T cell fraction (not recorded which). These receptors came from a female donor with ankylosing spondylitis or in good health (not recorded which).

This clonotype was found many times. The V and J genes are TRBV9 and TRBJ2-4; D is possibly TRBD1 or TRBD2 (5 bases each). V was shortened by 4 bases and J by 7 bases, with 12 bases between the two germline ends. Germline V gene lookup returns CDR1 SGDLS and CDR2 YYNGEE. The CDR3 has 13 residues. The CDR3, as DNA: TGTGCCAGCAGCACACGGGACCCCAACATTCAGTACTTC. As protein: CASSTRDPNIQYF.

There are many counts of this clonotype. The chain has TRBV9 and TRBJ2-1, with 9 bases that match TRBD2. V shed 0 bases, J shed 9 bases, and the junction held 13 bases outside the gene matches. Germline loops: CDR1 SGDLS, CDR2 YYNGEE. The CDR3 loop spans 17 amino acids. CDR3 residues: CASSVEFSGGPSGEQFF. CDR3 DNA sequence: TGTGCCAGCAGCGTAGAATTTAGCGGGGGCCCAAGCGGTGAGCAGTTCTTC. The full variable domain, with the rest looked up from reference TRBV9 and TRBJ2-1, is DSGVTQTPKHLITATGQRVTLRCSPRSGDLSVYWYQQSLDQGLQFLIQYYNGEERAKGNILERFSAQQFPDLHSELNLSSLELGDSALYFCASSVEFSGGPSGEQFFGPGTRLTVL.

The chain couples TRBV9 to TRBJ2-7; no definite D call. This CDR3 spans 14 amino acids. Germline CDR1 and CDR2: SGDLS and YYNGEE. V lost 7 bases to trimming and J lost 0 bases, with 14 bases between them. The CDR3: CASAPWESSYEQYF. The CDR3 DNA reads TGTGCCAGCGCCCCCTGGGAAAGCTCCTACGAGCAGTACTTC.

This clonotype appeared many times. The V gene is TRBV9, the J gene TRBJ2-7; 8 bases map to TRBD2. The length of the CDR3 is 16 residues. Germline values: CDR1 SGDLS, CDR2 YYNGEE. With 1 base clipped from V and 7 bases from J, the junction kept 13 bases outside the gene matches. In DNA form, the CDR3 reads TGTGCCAGCAGCGTAACGGAGCGGGGGACTAGGGAGGAGCAGTACTTC. Its translation: CASSVTERGTREEQYF.

This clonotype was counted at least ten times. This sequence joins TRBV9 and TRBJ2-3; D may be TRBD2 (5 bases). The CDR3 length is 15 residues. CDR1 and CDR2 (germline): SGDLS, YYNGEE. V lost 0 bases to trimming and J lost 6 bases, with 14 bases between them. CDR3 coding DNA: TGTGCCAGCAGCGTAGCACCGGGCGGCGGGGATACGCAGTATTTT. Translating it yields CASSVAPGGGDTQYF.

In its sample, this clonotype was seen many times. Mismatch with germline at one junction end may stem from a read error. The chain couples TRBV9 to TRBJ1-4; possibly TRBD1 for D (5 bases). The CDR3 totals 14 residues. CDR1 is SGDLS, CDR2 YYNGEE, per germline. CDR3 region: CASSGPGPSNEKLF. DNA of the CDR3: TGTGCCAGCAGCGGCCCGGGACCATCTAATGAAAAACTGTTT.

The table lists this clonotype with many counts. The chain carries TRBV9 and TRBJ2-5, with 8 bases aligning to TRBD2. Germline V lookup: CDR1 SGDLS, CDR2 YYNGEE. J lost 4 bases, V lost 0 bases, and 8 bases had no gene match. The CDR3 contains 16 residues. The CDR3 protein is CASSVVDSGVGETQYF. The CDR3 nucleotides are TGTGCCAGCAGCGTAGTTGATAGCGGGGTTGGAGAGACCCAGTACTTC.

This clonotype came up many times. The V gene is TRBV9, the J gene TRBJ1-5, with unresolved D. Germline V gene lookup returns CDR1 SGDLS and CDR2 YYNGEE. The CDR3 spans 13 residues. V shed 0 bases and J shed 5 bases, with 6 bases lying between them. The CDR3 here is CASSVAQDQPQHF. In nucleotides, the CDR3 is TGTGCCAGCAGCGTAGCACAAGATCAGCCCCAGCATTTT.

In regard to this clonotype: Being one base from a much bigger clone, this may be a read error. The chain has TRBV9 and TRBJ2-5; TRBD1 aligns across 7 bases. The germline V gene encodes CDR1 SGDLS and CDR2 YYNGEE. J was trimmed by 2 bases and V by 5 bases; bases with no gene match: 6. The CDR3 spans 14 residues. CDR3 residues: CASRPGTVQETQYF. The CDR3 DNA sequence: TGTGCCAGCAGGCCAGGGACAGTACAAGAGACCCAGTACTTC.

This clonotype was picked up many times. The chain has TRBV9 and TRBJ2-7, with 8 positions matching TRBD1. The trim removed 0 bases at V and 7 bases at J, leaving 9 bases unmatched. The CDR3 runs to 15 residues. Germline CDR1 SGDLS, CDR2 YYNGEE. The CDR3 nucleotides are TGTGCCAGCAGCGTAGACGACAGGGGCACGGGAGAGCAGTACTTC. It translates to CASSVDDRGTGEQYF.

This clonotype was detected many times. The V and J genes are TRBV3-1 and TRBJ1-1; 9 bases are shared with TRBD1. The CDR3 is 16 amino acids. The trim removed 7 bases at V and 1 base at J, leaving 10 bases unmatched. Germline V lookup: CDR1 LGHDT, CDR2 YNNKEL (reference sequence). Here the CDR3 reads CASTLQGARPNTEAFF. CDR3 DNA: TGTGCCAGCACTTTACAGGGGGCGCGTCCGAACACTGAAGCTTTCTTT.

This clonotype came up many times. The V call is TRBV9, the J call TRBJ1-1; D is undetermined. The V gene lost 0 bases and the J gene lost 0 bases, with 9 bases spanning the gap. From germline, CDR1 is SGDLS and CDR2 YYNGEE. CDR3 length: 15 amino acids. Here the CDR3 DNA reads TGTGCCAGCAGCGTAGACGCCGGAATGAACACTGAAGCTTTCTTT. As protein: CASSVDAGMNTEAFF.